This T cell receptor (beta chain) was recorded in a study of blood T cell repertoires in COVID-19. About the research overall: Collection of acute and convalescent COVID-19 samples took place in the United States, Italy and Spain. The cDNA or gDNA used as material had been derived from T cells, B-cell-depleted T cells, or PBMCs.

Some clones are missing from TCRdb's copy, which holds only in-frame ones; the method was immunoSEQ multiplex PCR. Of 28,000 or so clones detected, around 92% appear once; the ten largest clones hold just over 2%. Germline V gene lookup returns CDR1 SGHTA and CDR2 FQGNSA. The CDR3 is 16 residues long. The V segment lost 1 base and the J segment 7 bases; nucleotides outside the gene matches: 10. The table lists this clone with a count of one. The specimen sequenced was peripheral blood. The source is a human donor in a cohort sampled during active COVID-19. The chain carries TRBV7-2 and TRBJ1-2; TRBD1 agrees at 9 bases. The DNA of the CDR3 is TGTGCCAGCAGCTTAGGGAAAGCCGGGACAGGGACTGGCTACACCTTC. It translates to CASSLGKAGTGTGYTF.